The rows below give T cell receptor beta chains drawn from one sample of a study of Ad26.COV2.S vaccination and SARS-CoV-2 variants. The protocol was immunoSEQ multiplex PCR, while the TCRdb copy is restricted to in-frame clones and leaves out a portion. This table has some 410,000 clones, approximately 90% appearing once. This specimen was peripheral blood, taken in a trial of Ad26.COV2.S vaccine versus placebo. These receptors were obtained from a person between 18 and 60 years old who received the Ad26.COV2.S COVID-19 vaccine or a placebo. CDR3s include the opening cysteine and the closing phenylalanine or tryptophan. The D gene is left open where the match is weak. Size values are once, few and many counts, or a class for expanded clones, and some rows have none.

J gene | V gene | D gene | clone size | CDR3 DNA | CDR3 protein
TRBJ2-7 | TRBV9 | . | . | TGTGCCAGCAGCGTCGCAGGAGGAGGATACGAGCAGTACTTC | CASSVAGGGYEQYF
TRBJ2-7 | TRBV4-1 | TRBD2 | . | TGCGCCAGCAGCCTACTTGACCCGGGACTAGCGGGGGGTTACTACGAGCAGTACTTC | CASSLLDPGLAGGYYEQYF
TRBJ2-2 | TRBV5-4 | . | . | TGTGCCAGCAGCTTGGCACCCACCGGGGAGCTGTTTTTT | CASSLAPTGELFF
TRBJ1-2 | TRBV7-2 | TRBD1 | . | TGTGCCAGCAGCTTAGAAAGGACAGGGGTTGGCTACACCTTC | CASSLERTGVGYTF
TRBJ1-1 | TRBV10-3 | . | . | TGTGCCATCAGTGACTCACAGGGGAACACTGAAGCTTTCTTT | CAISDSQGNTEAFF
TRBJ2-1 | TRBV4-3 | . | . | TGCGCCAGCAGCCAAGATTTGCGGGGGCCAAGAAATGAGCAGTTCTTC | CASSQDLRGPRNEQFF
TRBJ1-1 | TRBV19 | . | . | TGTGCCAGTAGAACTTCGTCGGGACGCGCTATTATGAACACTGAAGCTTTCTTT | CASRTSSGRAIMNTEAFF
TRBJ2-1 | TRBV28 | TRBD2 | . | TGTGCCAGCAGTCCAAACATAGCGGGGGGGATCTATGAGCAGTTCTTC | CASSPNIAGGIYEQFF
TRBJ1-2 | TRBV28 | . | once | TGTGCCAGCAGTTTGCCCGGACCCGAGCCCGGTGGCTACACCTTC | CASSLPGPEPGGYTF
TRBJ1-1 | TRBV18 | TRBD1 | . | TGTGCCAGCTCACCGGGGACAGCCACTATGAACACTGAAGCTTTCTTT | CASSPGTATMNTEAFF
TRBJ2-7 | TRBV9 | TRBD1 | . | TGTGCCAGCAGCTCCCGGACAGGGAACGAGCAGTACTTC | CASSSRTGNEQYF
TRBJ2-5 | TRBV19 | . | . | TGTGCCAGTCGTCACCCAGGCCACCAAGAGACCCAGTACTTC | CASRHPGHQETQYF
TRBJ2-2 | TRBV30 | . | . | TGTGCCTGGAGGGAAGGGAACGGTCCCCGGGAGCTGTTTTTT | CAWREGNGPRELFF
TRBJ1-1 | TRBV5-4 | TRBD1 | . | TGTGCCAGCACCCTTGGACAGGGGGACACTGAAGCTTTCTTT | CASTLGQGDTEAFF
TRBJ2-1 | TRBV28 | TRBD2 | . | TGTGCCAGCAGACGCCCAGCAGGACTAGCGGGGGTCAATGAGCAGTTCTTC | CASRRPAGLAGVNEQFF
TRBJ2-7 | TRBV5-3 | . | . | TGTGCCAGAAGCTTGGGAGGGTACCTCTCCTACGAGCAGTACTTC | CARSLGGYLSYEQYF
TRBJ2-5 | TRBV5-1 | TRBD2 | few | TGCGCCAGCAGCTTAGGCGGGGGAATTGAGACCCAGTACTTC | CASSLGGGIETQYF
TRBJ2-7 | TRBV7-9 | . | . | TGTGCCAGCTTTTCGGCAGGGACCTACGAGCAGTACTTC | CASFSAGTYEQYF
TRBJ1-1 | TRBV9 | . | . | TGTGCCAGCAGCAGTTATTGGGGCACTGAAGCTTTCTTT | CASSSYWGTEAFF
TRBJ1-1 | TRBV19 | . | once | TGTGCCAGTAACCCGGGCAGAGAGAACACTGAAGCTTTCTTT | CASNPGRENTEAFF
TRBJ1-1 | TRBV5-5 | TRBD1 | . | TGTGCCAGCAGCACCGGACAGGGACGGAACACTGAAGCTTTCTTT | CASSTGQGRNTEAFF
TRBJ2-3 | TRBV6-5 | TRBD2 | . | TGTGCCAGCAGTTGGAGCGGGGGGTACGCAGATACGCAGTATTTT | CASSWSGGYADTQYF
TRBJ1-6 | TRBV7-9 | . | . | TGTGCCAGCAGCTTAATTTTCGGTACTACGACAGCGAATTCACCCCTCCACTTT | CASSLIFGTTTANSPLHF
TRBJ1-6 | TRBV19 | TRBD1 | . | TGTGCCAGTAGTCCCACGACAGGGGGTCTTTCACCCCTCCACTTT | CASSPTTGGLSPLHF
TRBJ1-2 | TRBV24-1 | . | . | TGTGCCACCAGTGATCCCCTAGGGGAGGGCTATGGCTACACCTTC | CATSDPLGEGYGYTF
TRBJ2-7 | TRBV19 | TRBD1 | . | TGTGCCAGTAGTCCTCGGGACAGGGGGCGCCTGAAAGCCGAGCAGTACTTC | CASSPRDRGRLKAEQYF
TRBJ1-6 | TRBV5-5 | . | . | TGTGCCAGCAGCCCGGTGGGGGACCGAAATAATTCACCCCTCCACTTT | CASSPVGDRNNSPLHF
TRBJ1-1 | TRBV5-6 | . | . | TGTGCCAGCAGCCCGGACAGCGGGGGGGTGAGGAGTATCACTGAAGCTTTCTTT | CASSPDSGGVRSITEAFF
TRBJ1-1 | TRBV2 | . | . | TGTGCCAGCAGTGAAGCCTTCACCATTAACACTGAAGCTTTCTTT | CASSEAFTINTEAFF
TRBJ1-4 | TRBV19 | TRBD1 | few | TGTGCCAGTAGTATAAAGACTCCGGGACAGTTTAATGAAAAACTGTTTTTT | CASSIKTPGQFNEKLFF
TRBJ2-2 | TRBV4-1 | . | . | TGCGCCAGCAGCCAAGAGCACACAACGAACACCGGGGAGCTGTTTTTT | CASSQEHTTNTGELFF
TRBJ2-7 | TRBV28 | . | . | TGTGCCAGCAGTTTAAACAAAGGCTCAGCCTACGAGCAGTACTTC | CASSLNKGSAYEQYF
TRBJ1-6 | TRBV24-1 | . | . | TGTGCCACCAGTGATTTGCAGATAGCCGTAAATTCACCCCTCCACTTT | CATSDLQIAVNSPLHF
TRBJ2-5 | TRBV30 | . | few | TGTGCCTGGAGTGTACAAGAGACCCAGTACTTC | CAWSVQETQYF
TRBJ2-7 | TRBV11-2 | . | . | TGTGCCAGCAGTTTGGGTCTCCCCGAGCAGTACTTC | CASSLGLPEQYF
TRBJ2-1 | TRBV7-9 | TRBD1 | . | TGTGCCAGCAGCCCTCGATTGGGACAGCTCTCCTACAATGAGCAGTTCTTC | CASSPRLGQLSYNEQFF
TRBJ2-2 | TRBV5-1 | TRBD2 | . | TGCGCCAGCAGCCCGAAGACTAGCGGGGACGACACCGGGGAGCTGTTTTTT | CASSPKTSGDDTGELFF
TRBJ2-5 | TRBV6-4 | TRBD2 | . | TGTGCCAGCAGTGTCCGGGGGGGCCGTCAAGAGACCCAGTACTTC | CASSVRGGRQETQYF
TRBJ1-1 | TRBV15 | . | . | TGTGCCACCAGCAGGACGTCAGGACCGAACACTGAAGCTTTCTTT | CATSRTSGPNTEAFF
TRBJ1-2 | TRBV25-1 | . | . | TGTGCCAGCAGTGAGATTAAGGGAGCTAACTATGGCTACACCTTC | CASSEIKGANYGYTF